Each of the 21 T cell receptor beta chains below was sequenced from the same sample in a study of cytotoxic CD8 clonotypes in ibrutinib-treated CLL. Here immunoSEQ multiplex PCR was the method, and the copy in TCRdb shows in-frame clones only, minus some. The sample holds under 40,000 clones, roughly 49% seen once. Sample: PBMCs, taken before ibrutinib treatment. The receptor set was obtained from a human donor with chronic lymphocytic leukemia.

The gene calls are TRBV5-6 and TRBJ2-5; TRBD1 aligns across 8 bases. CDR1 SGHDT and CDR2 YYEEEE come from the germline V gene. Trimming at V came to 5 bases and at J to 0 bases, leaving 3 bases not matched to a gene. This CDR3 comprises 14 residues. CDR3 bases: TGTGCCAGCAGTGACAGGGGCCACCAAGAGACCCAGTACTTC. Residues: CASSDRGHQETQYF.

Worth noting for this clone: One junction end disagrees with the germline gene, perhaps due to a read error. Other DNA sequences within the sample encode an identical CDR3. This chain uses TRBV7-2 with TRBJ2-5; tentatively, D is TRBD2 (5 bases). The CDR3 has 15 amino acids. CDR1 SGHTA and CDR2 FQGNSA come from the germline V gene. The CDR3 DNA is TGTGCTAGCAGCTTATTGTTACGGGGTACAGAGACCCAGTACTTC. Translation gives CASSLLLRGTETQYF.

This chain links TRBV7-8 with TRBJ1-2, with a possible D match to TRBD1 (5 bases). Trimming stripped 3 bases from V and 13 bases from J, with 24 bases between. Germline CDR1 reads SGHVS; CDR2 reads FQNEAQ. This CDR3 contains 15 residues. The CDR3 DNA follows: TGTGCCAGCAGCTTGGGGGACTCCCGCGGACTATTGGGCACCTTC. Translating it yields CASSLGDSRGLLGTF.

The chain employs TRBV27 and TRBJ1-2; 7 nucleotides line up with TRBD1. Germline V gene lookup returns CDR1 MNHEY and CDR2 SMNVEV (reference sequence). The V gene end was trimmed by 0 bases and the J gene end by 8 bases; junction bases not matched to a gene: 9. The CDR3 is made up of 15 amino acids. The CDR3 DNA follows: TGTGCCAGCAGTTTATCCGCCAGGGGGGCTAGAGGCTACACCTTC. Encoded protein: CASSLSARGARGYTF.

The V gene is TRBV19, the J gene TRBJ1-4; D uncertain. The V gene lost 5 bases and the J gene lost 4 bases, with 14 bases spanning the gap. CDR3 length: 15 amino acids. Germline V gene data show CDR1 as LNHDA and CDR2 as SQIVND (reference sequence). The CDR3 sequence is CASSQSPAFNEKLFF. DNA for the CDR3: TGTGCCAGTAGTCAGTCACCGGCTTTTAATGAAAAACTGTTTTTT. Complete variable domain (other parts from reference TRBV19 and TRBJ1-4): DGGITQSPKYLFRKEGQNVTLSCEQNLNHDAMYWYRQDPGQGLRLIYYSQIVNDFQKGDIAEGYSVSREKKESFPLTVTSAQKNPTAFYLCASSQSPAFNEKLFFGSGTQLSVL.

The CDR3 loop reads CASSSLAGGHLETQYF. In DNA, the CDR3 is TGTGCCAGCAGCTCACTAGCGGGGGGGCATTTGGAGACCCAGTACTTC. The V call is TRBV9, the J call TRBJ2-5, with 13 bases matching TRBD2. The CDR3 consists of 16 residues. The germline V gene has CDR1 SGDLS and CDR2 YYNGEE. Trimming at V came to 4 bases and at J to 5 bases, leaving 8 bases not matched to a gene. The full variable domain, with the rest looked up from reference TRBV9 and TRBJ2-5, is DSGVTQTPKHLITATGQRVTLRCSPRSGDLSVYWYQQSLDQGLQFLIQYYNGEERAKGNILERFSAQQFPDLHSELNLSSLELGDSALYFCASSSLAGGHLETQYFGPGTRLLVL.

This clone is termed medium-sized. The chain has TRBV7-6 and TRBJ2-5; D is possibly TRBD2 (5 bases). Germline CDR1 SGHVS, CDR2 FNYEAQ. The CDR3 sequence is 15 residues long. Trimming shortened V by 1 base and J by 5 bases, and 14 bases separated the two germline ends. CDR3 DNA sequence: TGTGCCAGCAGCTTAGAACCGGGGTCGGGGGAGACCCAGTACTTC. The encoded protein is CASSLEPGSGETQYF.

The V and J genes are TRBV11-3 and TRBJ2-2, with D perhaps being TRBD1 or TRBD2 (5 bases each). Germline values: CDR1 SGHNT, CDR2 YENEEA. CDR3 length: 15 amino acids. Between the trimmed V and J ends, which lost 1 base and 4 bases, there was a span of 10 bases. The CDR3 bases are TGTGCCAGCAGCTTAGTCGGGGCTGGCACCGGGGAGCTGTTTTTT. Its translation is CASSLVGAGTGELFF.

This chain connects TRBV7-8 to TRBJ2-2; 12 bases are a match to TRBD2. Germline CDR1 and CDR2: SGHVS and FQNEAQ. CDR3 length: 14 residues. V shed 2 bases and J 13 bases; nucleotides not matched to a gene: 5. CDR3 sequence reads: CASSLTGTSGLLFF. The CDR3 nucleotides are TGTGCCAGCAGCTTAACCGGGACTAGCGGGTTGCTGTTTTTT.

By share of the sample, this clone is medium-sized. The V gene is TRBV11-2, the J gene TRBJ1-2; D is ambiguous. The CDR3 contains 13 residues. Germline CDR1 SGHAT, CDR2 FQNNGV. With 0 bases removed from V and 7 bases from J, the gap between germline ends came to 9 bases. The CDR3 region is CASSLDPSGGYTF. Here the CDR3 DNA reads TGTGCCAGCAGCTTAGATCCCAGCGGTGGCTACACCTTC.

This clone is medium-sized by share. V gene TRBV18 combines with J gene TRBJ1-5, with D unclear. V was trimmed by 2 bases and J by 7 bases, leaving 9 bases between them. The germline V gene has CDR1 KGHSH and CDR2 LQKENI. CDR3 length: 13 residues. The CDR3 region is CASSPFRVQPQHF. The CDR3 DNA reads as TGTGCCAGCTCACCATTTAGGGTACAGCCCCAGCATTTT.

The rearrangement uses TRBV14 and TRBJ2-7; D assignment may be TRBD1 or TRBD2 (5 bases each). CDR3 length equals 14 residues. Germline V gene lookup returns CDR1 SGHDN and CDR2 FVKESK. V dropped 3 bases and J dropped 7 bases, with 16 bases sitting between them. The CDR3 DNA is TGTGCCAGCAGCCACGGGGCCGGGTGGGGGGAGCAGTACTTC. It yields the protein CASSHGAGWGEQYF.

This chain connects TRBV9 to TRBJ2-7, with 12 bases matching TRBD1. The J segment lost 6 bases and the V segment lost 4 bases, leaving 5 bases of the junction unmatched. Germline V CDR1 and CDR2: SGDLS, YYNGEE. The length of the CDR3 is 14 residues. The CDR3 reads CASSLGTGGSEQYF. Written as DNA, the CDR3 is TGTGCCAGCAGCCTAGGGACAGGGGGCTCCGAGCAGTACTTC.

The genes are TRBV10-2 and TRBJ2-5, with 12 positions matching TRBD2. This CDR3 is 15 amino acids long. V lost 8 bases and J lost 0; bases outside the gene matches: 4. Germline V gene lookup returns CDR1 WSHSY and CDR2 SAAADI. CDR3 nucleotides: TGCGCCAGCGGTAGACTAGCGGGGGACCAAGAGACCCAGTACTTC. Translated: CASGRLAGDQETQYF.

V usage is TRBV7-8 and J usage is TRBJ1-5; D might be TRBD1 (5 bases). The CDR3 sequence is 13 residues long. The germline V gene has CDR1 SGHVS and CDR2 FQNEAQ. V lost 5 bases, J lost 5 bases, and 10 bases lay in between. The CDR3 protein is CASSVTRDQPQHF. CDR3 nucleotides: TGTGCCAGCAGCGTAACCAGGGATCAGCCCCAGCATTTT.

The rearrangement uses TRBV7-9 and TRBJ1-2; D is ambiguous. Germline loops: CDR1 SEHNR, CDR2 FQNEAQ (reference sequence). The CDR3 covers 14 residues. V dropped 4 bases and J dropped 3 bases, with 12 bases sitting between them. CDR3 loop: CASSSSGADYGYTF. The CDR3 nucleotides read TGTGCCAGCAGCTCTTCGGGCGCCGACTATGGCTACACCTTC.

This rearrangement joins TRBV7-3 to TRBJ2-7, with D perhaps TRBD2 (5 bases). Germline CDR1 reads SGHTA; CDR2 reads FQGTGA. CDR3 length: 13 residues. V gave up 5 bases and J gave up 2 bases, with 10 bases separating them. The CDR3 bases are TGTGCCAGCAGCCCTCTGGGAGCCTACGAGCAGTACTTC. The encoded protein is CASSPLGAYEQYF.

This clone was recorded a few times. The chain joins TRBV27 to TRBJ1-5; no firm D call. This CDR3 contains 14 residues. V was cut by 2 bases and J by 2 bases, with 7 bases left in between. Germline V gives CDR1 MNHEY, CDR2 SMNVEV (reference sequence). This CDR3 reads CASSLGSGNQPQHF. The CDR3 nucleotides read TGTGCCAGCAGTTTAGGGTCGGGCAATCAGCCCCAGCATTTT.

The chain has TRBV11-2 and TRBJ2-5; D is ambiguous. The V gene lost 0 bases and the J gene lost 1 base, with 3 bases spanning the gap. Germline values: CDR1 SGHAT, CDR2 FQNNGV. CDR3 size: 13 residues. The CDR3 region has the DNA TGTGCCAGCAGCTTAGAAACCCAAGAGACCCAGTACTTC. Translating it yields CASSLETQETQYF.

This chain joins TRBV2 and TRBJ2-5; the D is unclear. CDR3 length: 13 amino acids. The germline V and J ends were trimmed by 4 bases and 4 bases, with 10 bases remaining between them. CDR1 and CDR2 (germline): SNHLY, FYNNEI. The CDR3 bases are TGTGCCAGCAGTGTGACCCAAGGAGAGACCCAGTACTTC. It specifies CASSVTQGETQYF.

This clone has more than one count but fewer than ten. The chain is built from TRBV2 and TRBJ2-3, with 13 bases lining up with TRBD2. The CDR3 length is 18 residues. Trimming cost V 5 bases and J 0 bases; bases outside gene matches: 8. The germline gives CDR1 SNHLY, CDR2 FYNNEI. Here the CDR3 DNA reads TGTGCCAGCAGTACACTAGCGGGGGGGGTCATTAGCACAGATACGCAGTATTTT. This gives the protein CASSTLAGGVISTDTQYF.